These 32 T cell receptor beta chains came from one sample sequenced in a study of CD8 T cells in ankylosing spondylitis. MiXCR, applied by TCRdb to the 5' RACE reads, yields one record per CDR3 protein. Of 350,000 or so distinct CDR3 sequences listed, around a tenth are singletons. Input material: blood, either unsorted or a sorted T cell fraction (not recorded which). The receptor set was obtained from a female donor with ankylosing spondylitis or in good health (not recorded which).

This rearrangement joins TRBV20-1 to TRBJ2-5; 8 bases align to TRBD2. The length of the CDR3 is 16 residues. J lost 4 bases, V lost 3 bases, and 13 bases had no gene match. The germline V gene encodes CDR1 DFQATT and CDR2 SNEGSKA (reference sequence). As DNA, the CDR3 is TGCAGTGCTAGTTTGCTAGCGGGTAGTGGTAGAGAGACCCAGTACTTC. It specifies CSASLLAGSGRETQYF.

This clonotype was seen many times. V is TRBV28 and J is TRBJ1-2; D gene ambiguous. The CDR3 is 13 residues long. V lost 5 bases and J lost 5, with 12 bases in between. Germline V gives CDR1 MDHEN, CDR2 SYDVKM. The chain's CDR3 is CASSISSFYGYTF. CDR3 sequence (DNA): TGTGCCAGCAGTATCAGCAGCTTTTATGGCTACACCTTC.

This clonotype showed up many times. The V and J genes are TRBV29-1 and TRBJ2-2; D is undetermined. This CDR3 is 13 amino acids long. V lost 1 base and J 2 bases, leaving 5 bases between the germline ends. Germline V gene data show CDR1 as SQVTM and CDR2 as ANQGSEA. CDR3 sequence (DNA): TGCAGCGTTGAAGGACTCAACACCGGGGAGCTGTTTTTT. Residues: CSVEGLNTGELFF.

As for this clonotype: A read error may explain this, as a much larger clone is one base away. J is TRBJ2-1 and V is TRBV20-1; D remains ambiguous. In germline, CDR1 is DFQATT, CDR2 SNEGSKA (reference sequence). The CDR3 has 11 amino acids. V was cut by 8 bases and J by 9 bases, with 14 bases left in between. The CDR3 reads CSSSQLGEQFF. In DNA, the CDR3 is TGCAGTTCCAGCCAGCTCGGTGAGCAGTTCTTC.

The table lists this clonotype with many counts. The V call is TRBV5-1, the J call TRBJ2-1; 12 bases agree with TRBD2. The CDR3 contains 16 residues. The trim removed 0 bases at V and 7 bases at J, leaving 5 bases unmatched. Germline assignment: CDR1 SGHRS and CDR2 YFSETQ. The CDR3 loop reads CASSLVSSGRGNEQFF. In DNA form, the CDR3 reads TGCGCCAGCAGCTTGGTGTCTAGCGGGAGGGGTAATGAGCAGTTCTTC.

This clonotype showed up just a few times. The chain carries TRBV20-1 and TRBJ2-7; 7 bases align to TRBD2. CDR3 length equals 15 residues. CDR1 is DFQATT and CDR2 is SNEGSKA in the germline V gene (reference sequence). V lost 1 base and J lost 0; bases outside the gene matches: 6. CDR3 residues: CSARVGLAASYEQYF. The DNA of the CDR3 is TGCAGTGCTAGAGTCGGCCTAGCGGCCTCCTACGAGCAGTACTTC.

This clonotype came up many times. The chain recombines TRBV29-1 with TRBJ1-4; D unclear. Looked up from germline, CDR1 is SQVTM and CDR2 is ANQGSEA. The length of the CDR3 is 13 residues. V was pared by 5 bases and J by 8 bases, with 15 bases between. The CDR3: CSVLLSLGEKLFF. As DNA, the CDR3 is TGCAGCGTTCTATTGTCTCTGGGGGAAAAACTGTTTTTT.

The table lists this clonotype with many counts. The rearrangement joins TRBV18 to TRBJ1-5; TRBD1 is a possible D gene (5 bases). Germline V CDR1 and CDR2: KGHSH, LQKENI. The CDR3 extends over 14 amino acids. The germline V and J ends were trimmed by 3 bases and 8 bases, with 14 bases remaining between them. DNA for the CDR3: TGTGCCAGCTCACCCTCAGGGCCTAAGGAGCCCCAGCATTTT. Its translation is CASSPSGPKEPQHF.

The sample holds many counts of this clonotype. This rearrangement joins TRBV20-1 to TRBJ2-3; D may be TRBD2 (5 bases). The V gene's germline CDR1 is DFQATT and CDR2 SNEGSKA (reference sequence). The CDR3 runs 13 residues. V dropped 3 bases and J dropped 4 bases, with 11 bases sitting between them. The CDR3 protein is CSASRDYPDTQYF. CDR3 coding DNA: TGCAGTGCTAGTAGAGACTACCCAGATACGCAGTATTTT.

A few counts support this clonotype. The chain couples TRBV5-5 to TRBJ2-2, with 7 bases aligning to TRBD2. Trimming at V came to 4 bases and at J to 3 bases, leaving 6 bases not matched to a gene. This CDR3 is built from 15 residues. Germline V gene data show CDR1 as SGHKS and CDR2 as YYEKEE (reference sequence). The CDR3 sequence: CASSREEVDTGELFF. The DNA for the CDR3 is TGTGCCAGCAGCCGGGAGGAGGTTGACACCGGGGAGCTGTTTTTT.

This clonotype was recorded at least ten times. The chain is built from TRBV27 and TRBJ1-1; maybe TRBD1 (5 bases). Per germline, CDR1 MNHEY and CDR2 SMNVEV (reference sequence). V was cut by 0 bases and J by 0 bases, with 8 bases left in between. The CDR3 extends over 15 amino acids. CDR3 in amino acids: CASSLSGTVNTEAFF. Written as DNA, the CDR3 is TGTGCCAGCAGTTTATCCGGGACGGTGAACACTGAAGCTTTCTTT.

In DNA form, the CDR3 reads TGTGCCAGCAGCACGACCTTGCGGGGGAACACTGAAGCTTTCTTT. This translates into CASSTTLRGNTEAFF. The chain is built from TRBV3-1 and TRBJ1-1; no firm D call. CDR1 is LGHDT, CDR2 YNNKEL, per germline (reference sequence). V was cut by 5 bases and J by 1 base, with 14 bases left in between. This CDR3 has 15 residues. The whole variable domain, filled in from reference TRBV3-1 and TRBJ1-1, reads DTAVSQTPKYLVTQMGNDKSIKCEQNLGHDTMYWYKQDSKKFLKIMFSYNNKELIINETVPNRFSPKSPDKAHLNLHINSLELGDSAVYFCASSTTLRGNTEAFFGQGTRLTVV.

Comments on this clonotype: A much larger clone lies one base from this, so it may be a read error. The chain combines TRBV20-1 with TRBJ2-1; D ambiguous. This CDR3 contains 16 residues. Germline CDR1 is DFQATT and CDR2 is SNEGSKA (reference sequence). V lost 7 bases and J lost 0, with 19 bases in between. Written as DNA, the CDR3 is TGCAGTGTTCGGATCCCTGGGGAAATCTCCTACAATGAGCAGTTCTTC. Translating it yields CSVRIPGEISYNEQFF.

The DNA for the CDR3 is TGTGCCAGCAGACATCTTGGATACGAGCAGTACTTC. Its protein is CASRHLGYEQYF. The rearrangement uses TRBV25-1 and TRBJ2-7; no firm D call. CDR1 is MGHDK and CDR2 is SYGVNS in the germline V gene. CDR3 length: 12 amino acids. V was cut by 6 bases and J by 4 bases, with 10 bases left in between.

This clonotype was recorded at least ten times. The V call is TRBV20-1, the J call TRBJ2-1; TRBD1 agrees at 9 bases. The CDR3 consists of 18 residues. Germline V gene sequence: CDR1 DFQATT, CDR2 SNEGSKA (reference sequence). Trimming removed 1 base from V and 0 bases from J; junction bases left unmatched: 10. In DNA form, the CDR3 reads TGCAGTGCTAGAGTCGCCGGGACAGGGTTCACCTCCTACAATGAGCAGTTCTTC. Its protein product is CSARVAGTGFTSYNEQFF.

This clonotype was observed a few times. This chain joins TRBV5-1 and TRBJ2-2, with D perhaps matching TRBD2 (6 bases). V was cut by 5 bases and J by 4 bases, with 18 bases left in between. The CDR3 runs to 16 residues. The germline gives CDR1 SGHRS, CDR2 YFSETQ. The CDR3 nucleotides read TGCGCCAGCAGACAAATCCTCGGAGGGGCCACCGGGGAGCTGTTTTTT. Its translation is CASRQILGGATGELFF.

This clonotype was counted many times. The chain couples TRBV5-1 to TRBJ2-1, with D perhaps matching TRBD2 (6 bases). The CDR3 consists of 15 residues. Deletions cut 0 bases from V and 8 bases from J, with 15 bases between. Germline CDR1 is SGHRS and CDR2 is YFSETQ. This chain's CDR3 is CASSLGTSPNDEQFF. DNA for the CDR3: TGCGCCAGCAGCTTGGGAACTAGCCCCAACGATGAGCAGTTCTTC.

At least ten counts were recorded for this clonotype. The J gene is TRBJ2-5, the V gene TRBV20-1; D remains unclear. V was trimmed by 6 bases and J by 5 bases, leaving 10 bases between them. This CDR3 comprises 11 residues. Germline V gives CDR1 DFQATT, CDR2 SNEGSKA (reference sequence). The CDR3 DNA reads as TGCAGTGCCCGCCTCCAGGAGACCCAGTACTTC. Protein: CSARLQETQYF.

This clonotype has a count of ten or more. The chain combines TRBV20-1 with TRBJ2-1; the match to TRBD2 covers 8 bases. Germline V CDR1 and CDR2: DFQATT, SNEGSKA (reference sequence). The CDR3 loop spans 18 amino acids. V shed 2 bases, J shed 0 bases, and the junction held 12 bases outside the gene matches. In DNA form, the CDR3 reads TGCAGTGCTAGAAGGGAGATAGCGGGGCTTAGCTCCTACAATGAGCAGTTCTTC. This codes for CSARREIAGLSSYNEQFF.

This clonotype was counted ten times or more. This sequence joins TRBV24-1 and TRBJ2-1; perhaps TRBD1 as D (6 bases). The CDR3 extends over 14 amino acids. The V end was cut by 5 bases, the J end by 1 base, with 8 bases between. CDR1 is KGHDR, CDR2 SFDVKD, per germline. In DNA, the CDR3 is TGTGCCACCAGTGGGCAGGGGTCCTACAATGAGCAGTTCTTC. It specifies CATSGQGSYNEQFF.

This clonotype was detected a few times. V gene TRBV9 combines with J gene TRBJ2-1; weak D call: TRBD2 (5 bases). Trimming left V 0 bases short and J 9 bases short, with 16 bases between. Germline V lookup: CDR1 SGDLS, CDR2 YYNGEE. The CDR3 covers 15 residues. CDR3 region: CASSVGGAAAGEQFF. The DNA of the CDR3 is TGTGCCAGCAGCGTAGGTGGAGCCGCCGCGGGTGAGCAGTTCTTC.

On this clonotype: Since a much larger clone is just one base distant, this may be a read error. V is TRBV20-1 and J is TRBJ1-4; D is possibly TRBD1 (6 bases). The length of the CDR3 is 17 residues. Germline V gene lookup returns CDR1 DFQATT and CDR2 SNEGSKA (reference sequence). The CDR3 DNA sequence: TGCTGTGCTAGGAGTTTCGGGGGACAAGGACTAAATGAAAAACTGTTTTTT. The encoded protein is CCARSFGGQGLNEKLFF.

In regard to this clonotype: Its ends do not fully match the called genes, so a read error is possible. CDR3 loop: CASSLEAAAYF. In nucleotides, the CDR3 is TGTGCCAGCAGCTTGGAGGCAGCGGCTTACTTT. V gene TRBV5-5 combines with J gene TRBJ1-1; D call uncertain. The CDR3 has 11 amino acids. Germline V lookup: CDR1 SGHKS, CDR2 YYEKEE (reference sequence).

With respect to this clonotype: Being one base from a much bigger clone, this may be a read error. The J gene is TRBJ2-3, the V gene TRBV20-1, with TRBD2 matching 7 bases. This CDR3 is 14 amino acids long. CDR1 and CDR2 (germline): DFQATT, SNEGSKA (reference sequence). The CDR3 DNA reads as TGCAGTGCTGGGAGCGGGGAGGGGATAGATACGCGGTATTTT. Protein: CSAGSGEGIDTRYF.

This clonotype was seen ten or more times. The V gene is TRBV11-2, the J gene TRBJ1-6, with D possibly matching TRBD1 (6 bases). Trimming took 3 bases from V and 7 from J, leaving 10 bases between them. Germline loops: CDR1 SGHAT, CDR2 FQNNGV. The CDR3 spans 14 residues. The CDR3 DNA reads TGTGCCAGCAGCTTCCAGGGGCAGAATTCACCCCTCCACTTT. Translated, it gives CASSFQGQNSPLHF.

This clonotype was detected ten times or more. The rearrangement links TRBV5-1 to TRBJ2-4, with TRBD1 matching 7 bases. The germline gives CDR1 SGHRS, CDR2 YFSETQ. J gave up 6 bases and V 5 bases, and 8 bases lay outside the gene matches. The CDR3 runs 14 residues. This CDR3 is CASREGASGNIQYF. The CDR3 DNA is TGCGCCAGCAGAGAGGGGGCGAGTGGAAACATTCAGTACTTC. The entire variable domain, with the rest obtained from reference TRBV5-1 and TRBJ2-4, is as follows: KAGVTQTPRYLIKTRGQQVTLSCSPISGHRSVSWYQQTPGQGLQFLFEYFSETQRNKGNFPGRFSGRQFSNSRSEMNVSTLELGDSALYLCASREGASGNIQYFGAGTRLSVL.

The chain combines TRBV20-1 with TRBJ2-1, with D possibly being TRBD1 (6 bases). Trimming removed 0 bases from V and 3 bases from J, with 24 bases in between. The germline V gene has CDR1 DFQATT and CDR2 SNEGSKA (reference sequence). CDR3 size: 19 residues. The chain's CDR3 is CSARDRDNLHEPYYNEQFF. The DNA for the CDR3 is TGCAGTGCTAGAGATCGGGACAACCTTCACGAACCTTACTACAATGAGCAGTTCTTC.

This clonotype was observed a handful of times. The chain combines TRBV4-2 with TRBJ2-5; D might be TRBD2 (7 bases). The CDR3 runs 19 residues. CDR1 and CDR2 (germline): LGHNA, YNFKEQ. The V gene lost 0 bases and the J gene lost 5 bases, with 25 bases spanning the gap. The CDR3 region has the DNA TGTGCCAGCAGCCAAGATACTTCTGTAGGGGGGGGCGTTCCGGAGACCCAGTACTTC. Protein product: CASSQDTSVGGGVPETQYF.

This clonotype came up many times. The chain uses TRBV12-3 or TRBV12-4 and TRBJ2-1, with a possible D match to TRBD1 (6 bases). V dropped 2 bases and J dropped 2 bases, with 7 bases sitting between them. The CDR3 is 14 amino acids. Here the CDR3 reads CASSLNRAYNEQFF. In nucleotides, the CDR3 is TGTGCCAGCAGTTTAAACAGGGCCTACAATGAGCAGTTCTTC.

With regard to this clonotype: A much larger clone differs from this one at a single base, so this may be a read error. The gene calls are TRBV7-6 and TRBJ1-5; D is uncertain. This CDR3 region has 15 residues. Germline assignment: CDR1 SGHVS and CDR2 FNYEAQ. DNA of the CDR3: TGTGCCAGCAGCGAGTTAGGGATAAGCAATCAGCCCCTGCATTTT. Amino acid sequence: CASSELGISNQPLHF.

As regards this clonotype: A junction boundary mismatches the germline segment, possibly from a read error. The chain recombines TRBV2 with TRBJ1-5; tentatively, D is TRBD1 (6 bases). The germline gives CDR1 SNHLY, CDR2 FYNNEI. CDR3 size: 14 residues. The CDR3 DNA reads as TGTTCCAGCAGTGTCCGACAGGACAATCAGCCCCAGCATTTT. Its translation is CSSSVRQDNQPQHF. The whole variable domain, remainder taken from reference TRBV2 and TRBJ1-5, is EPEVTQTPSHQVTQMGQEVILRCVPISNHLYFYWYRQILGQKVEFLVSFYNNEISEKSEIFDDQFSVERPDGSNFTLKIRSTKLEDSAMYFCSSSVRQDNQPQHFGDGTRLSIL.

This clonotype was seen a few times. V usage is TRBV29-1 and J usage is TRBJ1-2; 9 positions match TRBD1. Looked up from germline, CDR1 is SQVTM and CDR2 is ANQGSEA. The CDR3 totals 13 residues. The junction had 8 bases not matched to a gene; V was cut back by 4 bases and J by 8 bases. CDR3 sequence: CSVGDRVTGGYTF. As DNA, the CDR3 is TGCAGCGTTGGGGACAGGGTGACAGGGGGCTACACCTTC.